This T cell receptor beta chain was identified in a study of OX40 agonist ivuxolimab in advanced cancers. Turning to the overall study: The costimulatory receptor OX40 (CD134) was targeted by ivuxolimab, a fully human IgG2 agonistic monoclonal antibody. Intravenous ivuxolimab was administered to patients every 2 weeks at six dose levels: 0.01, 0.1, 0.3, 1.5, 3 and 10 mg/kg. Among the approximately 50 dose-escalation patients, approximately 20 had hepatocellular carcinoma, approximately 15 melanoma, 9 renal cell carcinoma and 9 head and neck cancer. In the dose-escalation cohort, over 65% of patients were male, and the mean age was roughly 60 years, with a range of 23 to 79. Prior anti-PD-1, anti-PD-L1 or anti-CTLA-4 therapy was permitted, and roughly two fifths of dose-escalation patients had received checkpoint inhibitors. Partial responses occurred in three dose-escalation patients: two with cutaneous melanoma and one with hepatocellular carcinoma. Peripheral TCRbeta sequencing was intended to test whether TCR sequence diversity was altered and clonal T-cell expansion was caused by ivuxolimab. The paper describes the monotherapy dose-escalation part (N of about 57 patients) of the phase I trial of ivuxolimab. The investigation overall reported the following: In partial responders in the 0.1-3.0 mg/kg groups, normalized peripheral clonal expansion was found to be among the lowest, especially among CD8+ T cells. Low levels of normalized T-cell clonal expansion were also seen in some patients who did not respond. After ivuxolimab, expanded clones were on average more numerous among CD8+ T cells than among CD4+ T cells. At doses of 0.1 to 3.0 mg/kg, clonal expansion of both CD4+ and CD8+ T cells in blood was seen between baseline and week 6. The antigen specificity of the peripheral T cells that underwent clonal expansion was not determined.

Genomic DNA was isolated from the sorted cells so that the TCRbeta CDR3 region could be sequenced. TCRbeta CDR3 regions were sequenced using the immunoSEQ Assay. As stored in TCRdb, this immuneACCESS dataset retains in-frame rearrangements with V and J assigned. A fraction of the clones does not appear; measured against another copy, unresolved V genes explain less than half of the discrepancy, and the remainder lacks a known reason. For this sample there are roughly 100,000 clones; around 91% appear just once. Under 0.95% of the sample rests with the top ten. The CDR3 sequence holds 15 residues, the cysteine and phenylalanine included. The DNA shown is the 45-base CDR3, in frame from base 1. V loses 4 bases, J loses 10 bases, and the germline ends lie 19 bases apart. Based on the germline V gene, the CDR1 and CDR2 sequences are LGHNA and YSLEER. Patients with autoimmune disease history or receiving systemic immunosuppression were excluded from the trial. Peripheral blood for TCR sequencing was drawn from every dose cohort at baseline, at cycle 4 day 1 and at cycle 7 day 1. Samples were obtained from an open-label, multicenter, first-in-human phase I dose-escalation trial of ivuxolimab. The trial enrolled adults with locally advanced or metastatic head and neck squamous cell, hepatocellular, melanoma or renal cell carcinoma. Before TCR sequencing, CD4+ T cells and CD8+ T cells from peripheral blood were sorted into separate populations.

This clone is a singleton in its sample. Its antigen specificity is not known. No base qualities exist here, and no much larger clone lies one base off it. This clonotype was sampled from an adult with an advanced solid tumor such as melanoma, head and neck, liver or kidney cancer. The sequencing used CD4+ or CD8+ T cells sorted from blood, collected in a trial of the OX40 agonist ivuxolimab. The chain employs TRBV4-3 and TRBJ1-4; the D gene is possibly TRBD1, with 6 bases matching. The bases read TGCGCCAGCAGCCCAGAGGGGGTATTACAAGGAAAACTGTTTTTT. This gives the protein CASSPEGVLQGKLFF.